This TCR beta chain was captured in a study of CD8 T cells in ankylosing spondylitis. Study findings and constraints: Characteristic of ankylosing spondylitis blood, it appeared, was a TCR beta motif comprising several highly homologous variants.

Generation of TCR beta libraries employed quantitative 5'-RACE incorporating molecular barcodes. A single record per CDR3 protein comes from TCRdb applying MiXCR to the 5' RACE reads. The profile covers 250,000 to 300,000 distinct CDR3 sequences, with 20% appearing a single time and 7.5% to 9% taken by the ten largest. The germline CDR1 and CDR2 sequences are MNHEY and SMNVEV (reference sequence). The V gene lost 2 bases and the J gene lost 4 bases, with 15 bases spanning the gap. This CDR3 spans 16 amino acids. Remarks on this clonotype: What it binds is not known.

The V gene is TRBV27, the J gene TRBJ2-1; D is unclear. The sequence was obtained from a male donor with ankylosing spondylitis or in good health (not recorded which). Sequences were obtained from blood, either unsorted or a sorted T cell fraction (not recorded which). The CDR3 nucleotides are TGTGCCAGCAGTTTAGTGGGCGGAGACTTATACAATGAGCAGTTCTTC. Protein: CASSLVGGDLYNEQFF.